These 24 T cell receptor beta chains originate from one sample sequenced in a study of T cell repertoires in cytomegalovirus infection. TCRdb re-derived calls from the reads in MiXCR, one entry per CDR3 protein. The sample lists fewer than 550,000 distinct CDR3 sequences, about 15% occurring once. Sequenced sample: CD8+ T cells from PBMCs. Every receptor here comes from a human donor in good health (CMV status not recorded). Some clones in this sample may be carry-over from other donors' samples.

This clonotype was seen at least ten times. The CDR3 DNA sequence: TGCGCCAGCAGCCTACTTAGGGACTACGAGCAGTACTTC. It encodes CASSLLRDYEQYF. The chain uses TRBV4-1 and TRBJ2-7; D gene ambiguous. This CDR3 comprises 13 residues. CDR1 and CDR2 (germline): MGHRA, YSYEKL. V dropped 4 bases and J dropped 3 bases, with 10 bases sitting between them.

The sample holds a few counts of this clonotype. The rearrangement uses TRBV27 and TRBJ2-7; D is unclear. This CDR3 has 12 residues. The germline V gene has CDR1 MNHEY and CDR2 SMNVEV (reference sequence). The V end was cut by 6 bases, the J end by 2 bases, with 8 bases between. The CDR3 region is CASRGSPYEQYF. The CDR3 coding sequence is TGTGCCAGCAGAGGGTCCCCCTACGAGCAGTACTTC.

This chain joins TRBV28 and TRBJ1-1; TRBD1 is a possible D gene (6 bases). The germline V gene encodes CDR1 MDHEN and CDR2 SYDVKM. V was pared by 6 bases and J by 0 bases, with 14 bases between. The CDR3 is 15 amino acids. Here the CDR3 reads CASRTNQGLNTEAFF. The CDR3 DNA is TGTGCCAGCAGGACAAATCAGGGGCTGAACACTGAAGCTTTCTTT.

This clonotype was observed at least ten times. CDR3 residues: CASSRDTLNTEAFF. The CDR3 bases are TGTGCCAGCAGCAGAGACACCCTGAACACTGAAGCTTTCTTT. This chain links TRBV7-9 with TRBJ1-1, with no clear D. Trimming shortened V by 5 bases and J by 0 bases, and 10 bases separated the two germline ends. CDR3 length equals 14 residues. Germline V gene lookup returns CDR1 SEHNR and CDR2 FQNEAQ (reference sequence).

This clonotype was picked up many times. The CDR3 DNA reads as TGTGCCAGCAGCTTTCCCGAGGGGGCACTTGCAACTAATGAAAAACTGTTTTTT. Its protein is CASSFPEGALATNEKLFF. This chain joins TRBV7-6 and TRBJ1-4, with TRBD1 matching over 7 bases. J gave up 0 bases and V 3 bases, and 10 bases lay outside the gene matches. The CDR3 loop spans 18 amino acids. Germline-derived CDR1 and CDR2 are SGHVS and FNYEAQ.

This clonotype was seen many times. The chain is built from TRBV23-1 and TRBJ1-5; 8 bases align to TRBD1. TRBV23-1 is designated an ORF whose function remains uncertain. The V and J ends lost 6 bases and 0 bases, in that order; junction bases with no gene match: 13. This CDR3 region has 18 residues. This CDR3 is CASSRGTGQRYSNQPQHF. The CDR3 nucleotides are TGCGCCAGCAGCCGCGGGACAGGCCAGCGGTATAGCAATCAGCCCCAGCATTTT.

The chain recombines TRBV9 with TRBJ2-2; 7 bases fit TRBD1. V dropped 4 bases and J dropped 4; count of bases not matched to a gene: 10. The CDR3 consists of 16 residues. Germline CDR1 reads SGDLS; CDR2 reads YYNGEE. DNA for the CDR3: TGTGCCAGCAGCCCGACAGGGACCCAGGGCACCGGGGAGCTGTTTTTT. Amino acid sequence: CASSPTGTQGTGELFF.

This chain connects TRBV9 to TRBJ1-4; tentative D call: TRBD1 (5 bases). This CDR3 is built from 15 residues. Germline assignment: CDR1 SGDLS and CDR2 YYNGEE. V shed 0 bases and J shed 7 bases, with 13 bases lying between them. The CDR3 region is CASSVEEGRGEKLFF. The CDR3 coding sequence is TGTGCCAGCAGCGTAGAGGAGGGGCGCGGTGAAAAACTGTTTTTT.

The chain uses TRBV27 and TRBJ2-3; D possibly corresponds to TRBD2 (6 bases). The germline gives CDR1 MNHEY, CDR2 SMNVEV (reference sequence). V was shortened by 1 base and J by 6 bases, with 14 bases between the two germline ends. The CDR3 totals 15 residues. CDR3 region: CASSLFGASGDTQYF. The CDR3 DNA follows: TGTGCCAGCAGTTTATTCGGGGCCAGCGGGGATACGCAGTATTTT.

This clonotype was seen a few times. The CDR3 protein is CASSYSPLQGAHNEQFF. CDR3 bases: TGTGCCAGCAGTTACTCACCCCTTCAGGGGGCTCACAATGAGCAGTTCTTC. V usage is TRBV6-5 and J usage is TRBJ2-1; TRBD1 matches 8 bases. The CDR3 extends over 17 amino acids. Trimming at V came to 0 bases and at J to 5 bases, leaving 9 bases not matched to a gene. Germline values: CDR1 MNHEY, CDR2 SVGAGI.

The rearrangement joins TRBV28 to TRBJ2-1, with 11 bases matching TRBD1. The CDR3 spans 16 residues. From germline, CDR1 is MDHEN and CDR2 SYDVKM. V lost 6 bases to trimming and J lost 15 bases; unmatched junction nucleotides: 19. The CDR3: CASSLPGQGVGLGRFF. In nucleotides, the CDR3 is TGTGCCAGCAGCCTCCCGGGACAGGGGGTAGGTCTAGGGCGGTTCTTC.

This clonotype has only a few counts. The chain combines TRBV28 with TRBJ2-7; TRBD2 matches at 11 bases. Germline V gives CDR1 MDHEN, CDR2 SYDVKM. The CDR3 length is 14 residues. J lost 11 bases, V lost 4 bases, and 10 bases had no gene match. The DNA of the CDR3 is TGTGCCAGCAGTTACCTAGCGGGGGGCTCAGAGGAGTACTTC. Amino acid sequence: CASSYLAGGSEEYF.

In its sample, this clonotype was seen many times. The V gene is TRBV11-2, the J gene TRBJ2-2, with 7 bases fitting TRBD1. The J segment lost 10 bases and the V segment lost 5 bases, leaving 7 bases of the junction unmatched. Per germline, CDR1 SGHAT and CDR2 FQNNGV. CDR3 size: 13 residues. DNA of the CDR3: TGTGCCAGCAGCCCTAAGACAGGGACGGAGCTGTTTTTT. It specifies CASSPKTGTELFF.

The chain recombines TRBV20-1 with TRBJ2-5; 9 bases are shared with TRBD2. Germline trimming cut 0 bases from V and 2 bases from J; bases unmatched to any gene: 4. Germline V gene data show CDR1 as DFQATT and CDR2 as SNEGSKA (reference sequence). The length of the CDR3 is 15 residues. The CDR3: CSARDLAGGQETQYF. The CDR3 region has the DNA TGCAGTGCTAGAGACCTGGCGGGGGGGCAAGAGACCCAGTACTTC.

Concerning this clonotype: This may be a read error: a much more frequent sequence differs by one nucleotide. The conserved closing phenylalanine or tryptophan is absent in this CDR3, likely reflecting a read error. This chain uses TRBV10-3 with TRBJ2-7; tentatively, D is TRBD1 (6 bases). The CDR3 is 13 amino acids. Deletions cut 6 bases from V and 4 bases from J, with 13 bases between. Germline loops: CDR1 ENHRY, CDR2 SYGVKD. The CDR3 here is CAISEDRRYEQYY. The CDR3 region has the DNA TGTGCCATCAGCGAAGACAGGAGATACGAGCAGTACTAC.

This clonotype was detected only a few times. The V and J genes are TRBV20-1 and TRBJ1-5, with 8 bases matching TRBD1. The trim removed 5 bases at V and 5 bases at J, leaving 11 bases unmatched. Germline V gives CDR1 DFQATT, CDR2 SNEGSKA (reference sequence). This CDR3 comprises 15 residues. This CDR3 reads CSALIRQGSDQPQHF. The CDR3 DNA reads as TGCAGTGCTTTAATCCGACAGGGGAGCGATCAGCCCCAGCATTTT.

The V gene is TRBV9, the J gene TRBJ1-1; D not certain. Germline V CDR1 and CDR2: SGDLS, YYNGEE. V was trimmed by 5 bases and J by 0 bases, leaving 8 bases between them. This CDR3 comprises 13 residues. CDR3 in DNA: TGTGCCAGCAGTAACTACATGAACACTGAAGCTTTCTTT. Residues: CASSNYMNTEAFF.

This clonotype was counted a few times. A much larger clone lies a single base off, so this may be a read error. Since the CDR3 does not end with the conserved phenylalanine or tryptophan, this likely comes from a read error. The chain has TRBV7-3 and TRBJ2-1; TRBD1 might be the D (6 bases). CDR3 length equals 17 residues. Germline CDR1 SGHTA, CDR2 FQGTGA. V gave up 0 bases and J gave up 0 bases, with 12 bases separating them. CDR3 nucleotides: TGTGCCAGCAGCTTAACTGGACAGTTGAGCTCCTACAATGAGCAGTTCTTA. It encodes CASSLTGQLSSYNEQFL.

This clonotype was detected only a few times. This chain uses TRBV6-5 with TRBJ1-2; weak D call: TRBD1 (6 bases). Germline assignment: CDR1 MNHEY and CDR2 SVGAGI. Trimming took off 3 bases at V and 8 bases at J, with 19 bases between the two ends. This CDR3 spans 15 amino acids. In nucleotides, the CDR3 is TGTGCCAGCAGTTATAGGGGGAAAGGAAAAGGGGGCTACACCTTC. This codes for CASSYRGKGKGGYTF.

This clonotype was seen at least ten times. CDR3 DNA sequence: TGTGCTAGTGGTTTGGTCATCGTTGAGCAGTTCTTC. This gives the protein CASGLVIVEQFF. The chain joins TRBV12-5 to TRBJ2-1; D gene unclear. Per the germline V gene, CDR1 is LGHNT and CDR2 is FRNRAP. The CDR3 runs to 12 residues. The ends were cut back, 0 bases at V and 9 bases at J, with 6 bases in the middle.

This chain joins TRBV27 and TRBJ2-5, with 7 bases identical to TRBD1. The V gene end was trimmed by 8 bases and the J gene end by 4 bases; junction bases not matched to a gene: 7. The CDR3 contains 13 residues. The germline V gene encodes CDR1 MNHEY and CDR2 SMNVEV (reference sequence). CDR3 sequence: CASGPTGRETQYF. The CDR3 region has the DNA TGTGCCAGCGGACCGACAGGGAGAGAGACCCAGTACTTC.

This clonotype occurred many times. The J gene is TRBJ2-7, the V gene TRBV11-2; D unresolved. The CDR3 has 16 amino acids. Germline CDR1 and CDR2: SGHAT and FQNNGV. V was trimmed by 5 bases and J by 0 bases, leaving 17 bases between them. CDR3 nucleotide sequence: TGTGCCAGCAGCATAAGTCTTGGGGATAGCTCCTACGAGCAGTACTTC. Amino acids: CASSISLGDSSYEQYF.

This clonotype has a count of ten or more. The V and J genes are TRBV7-2 and TRBJ2-3; the D gene is possibly TRBD2 (5 bases). Germline V gene sequence: CDR1 SGHTA, CDR2 FQGNSA. This CDR3 is 14 amino acids long. Trimming removed 0 bases at V and 4 bases at J, with 8 bases between. CDR3 sequence reads: CASSLARRPDTQYF. CDR3 nucleotide sequence: TGTGCCAGCAGCTTAGCGAGGAGGCCAGATACGCAGTATTTT.

This clonotype was seen ten or more times. V gene TRBV7-2 combines with J gene TRBJ1-1, with D possibly TRBD1 on 6 matching bases. Germline CDR1 and CDR2: SGHTA and FQGNSA. Trimming took 0 bases from V and 7 from J, leaving 12 bases between them. The length of the CDR3 is 14 residues. For the CDR3, the DNA is TGTGCCAGCAGCTTAGCAGCCAGGGGAAGTGAAGCTTTCTTT. As protein: CASSLAARGSEAFF.